A selection of T cell receptor beta chains follows, all from one sample in a study of molecular identifiers for immune sequencing clone quantification. TCRdb used MiXCR to reprocess the PCR reads, holding one entry per CDR3 protein. The sample has a few hundred thousand distinct CDR3 sequences; roughly a quarter are singletons. The sequenced sample was naive CD8+ T cells from blood, with Jurkat cell RNA spiked in. These receptor sequences come from a human donor in good health. Some libraries in this study had Jurkat cell RNA spiked in. Both conserved end residues are part of each CDR3. D genes are given only for firm matches. Size values are once, few and many counts, or a class for expanded clones, and some rows have none.

d_call	j_call	clone_size	v_call	cdr3_aa	cdr3_nt
-	TRBJ2-3	-	TRBV20-1	CSARDHRGLTDAQYF	TGCAGTGCTAGAGATCATCGGGGGCTGACAGATGCGCAGTATTTT
TRBD1	TRBJ2-5	-	TRBV20-1	CSANPMGQGKETQYF	TGCAGTGCTAATCCAATGGGACAGGGGAAAGAGACCCAGTACTTC
-	TRBJ2-2	-	TRBV20-1	CSARALANTGELFF	TGCAGTGCCAGGGCCCTAGCAAACACCGGGGAGCTGTTTTTT
TRBD2	TRBJ2-3	many	TRBV6-1	CASSEALAGGTDTQYF	TGTGCCAGCAGTGAAGCTCTAGCGGGAGGCACAGATACGCAGTATTTT
-	TRBJ1-1	many	TRBV19	CASSIQGTLNTEAFF	TGTGCCAGTAGTATACAGGGGACCCTTAACACTGAAGCTTTCTTT
-	TRBJ1-1	-	TRBV5-6	CASSLPTRLNTEAFF	TGTGCCAGCAGCCTACCCACACGCCTGAACACTGAAGCTTTCTTT
-	TRBJ1-1	-	TRBV6-2/TRBV6-3	CASSFGTAYTEAFF	TGTGCCAGCAGTTTTGGGACGGCATACACTGAAGCTTTCTTT
TRBD1	TRBJ1-1	few	TRBV12-3/TRBV12-4	CASSSGTGGEEAFF	TGTGCCAGCAGCTCTGGGACAGGGGGCGAGGAAGCTTTCTTT
-	TRBJ1-3	many	TRBV28	CASSLNRVTGNTIYF	TGTGCCAGCAGTTTAAACAGGGTAACCGGAAACACCATATATTTT
-	TRBJ2-7	few	TRBV6-1	CASKGVTYEQYF	TGTGCCAGCAAGGGCGTAACCTACGAGCAGTACTTC